This T cell receptor (beta chain) was profiled in a study of T-cell reconstitution after alpha-beta-depleted transplantation in children. The CDR3 totals 18 residues. Trimming cost V 3 bases and J 4 bases, with 22 bases left between them. Unique molecular identifiers were used to barcode this TCRbeta library. Each CDR3 protein gets one entry after TCRdb re-called the PCR reads with MiXCR. The data show around 530,000 distinct CDR3 sequences, 30% to 35% seen once. The sequence derives from a human donor who donated a stem cell graft to a child with aplastic anemia. The chain combines TRBV12-3 or TRBV12-4 with TRBJ2-1; D remains ambiguous. The source was PBMCs from the stem cell graft donor, collected from the stem cell graft. The CDR3 sequence is CASSFPGAERSSYNEQFF. In nucleotides, the CDR3 is TGTGCCAGCAGTTTTCCGGGCGCCGAACGTTCCTCATACAATGAGCAGTTCTTC.